Listed below are T cell receptor beta chains from one sample, sequenced in a study of siplizumab effects on memory and regulatory T cells. Some clones are missing from TCRdb's copy, which holds only in-frame ones; the method was immunoSEQ multiplex PCR. The sample lists some 100,000 clones; more than 85% were seen once. The sequencing input was CD4+ T cells sorted from blood. The receptor set was obtained from a human donor in good health. Some clones in this sample may be carry-over from other donors' samples. Each CDR3 is given with its conserved first and last residue. A D gene is named only where the DNA matches it firmly. Clone size is shown for a subset of rows, as once, few, many or a class of expanded clone.

V gene	D gene	clone size	J gene	CDR3 protein	CDR3 DNA
TRBV14	TRBD2	NA	TRBJ2-7	CASSMPGAGGPYEQYF	TGTGCCAGCAGTATGCCGGGGGCGGGAGGGCCCTACGAGCAGTACTTC
TRBV19	TRBD1	NA	TRBJ1-5	CASIEDRGYQPQHF	TGTGCCAGTATTGAGGACAGGGGTTATCAGCCCCAGCATTTT
TRBV18	NA	NA	TRBJ1-2	CASSRLDIAVHGYTF	TGTGCCAGCTCACGCTTGGATATTGCAGTTCATGGCTACACCTTC
TRBV11-3	TRBD2	NA	TRBJ2-1	CASSLVGLAGYEQFF	TGTGCCAGCAGCTTAGTGGGACTAGCGGGATATGAGCAGTTCTTC
TRBV19	TRBD1	NA	TRBJ1-1	CASSPRDRNTEAFF	TGTGCCAGTAGTCCGCGGGACAGGAACACTGAAGCTTTCTTT
TRBV7-9	TRBD1	NA	TRBJ1-1	CASSPMEGARTEAFF	TGTGCCAGCAGCCCGATGGAGGGGGCCAGGACTGAAGCTTTCTTT
TRBV5-5	NA	NA	TRBJ2-7	CASSLLILGSSYEQYF	TGTGCCAGCAGCTTGCTAATCCTCGGGAGCTCCTACGAGCAGTACTTC
TRBV9	NA	once	TRBJ2-3	CASSVGSVFTDTQYF	TGTGCCAGCAGCGTAGGCAGTGTCTTTACAGATACGCAGTATTTT
TRBV9	NA	NA	TRBJ2-5	CASSAPPGGQKETQYF	TGTGCCAGCAGCGCACCGCCTGGGGGGCAGAAAGAGACCCAGTACTTC
TRBV28	TRBD2	NA	TRBJ2-2	CASSSSGRALGGELFF	TGTGCCAGCAGTTCTAGCGGGAGGGCCCTCGGCGGGGAGCTGTTTTTT
TRBV15	NA	few	TRBJ2-5	CATGFGSFRSQETQYF	TGTGCCACCGGGTTCGGCAGTTTTAGGTCCCAAGAGACCCAGTACTTC
TRBV27	NA	NA	TRBJ2-3	CASSWSGSTDTQYF	TGTGCCAGCAGTTGGAGCGGGAGCACAGATACGCAGTATTTT
TRBV9	TRBD2	NA	TRBJ2-5	CASRANSAGGPGETQYF	TGTGCCAGCAGGGCCAACTCGGCGGGAGGGCCCGGGGAGACCCAGTACTTC
TRBV5-1	NA	NA	TRBJ1-1	CASSLAEGDTEAFF	TGCGCCAGCAGCTTGGCCGAGGGAGACACTGAAGCTTTCTTT
TRBV27	NA	NA	TRBJ2-7	CASSLGLGNEQYF	TGTGCCAGCAGTTTAGGACTGGGGAACGAGCAGTACTTC
TRBV7-6	TRBD1	NA	TRBJ1-3	CASSLGGYRGRSGNTIYF	TGTGCCAGCAGCTTAGGGGGGTACAGGGGCCGCTCTGGAAACACCATATATTTT
TRBV6-6	NA	NA	TRBJ1-6	CASSYSGPRNNSPLHF	TGTGCCAGCAGTTACTCGGGTCCCAGGAATAATTCACCCCTCCACTTT
TRBV15	NA	NA	TRBJ1-1	CATSRVGGGKNTEAFF	TGTGCCACCAGCAGAGTAGGGGGGGGCAAGAACACTGAAGCTTTCTTT
TRBV27	NA	NA	TRBJ2-3	CASSSTRAGTFTDTQYF	TGTGCCAGCAGTTCGACTAGGGCGGGAACCTTCACAGATACGCAGTATTTT
TRBV18	NA	NA	TRBJ1-2	CASSIEANYGYTF	TGTGCCAGCTCAATAGAAGCTAACTATGGCTACACCTTC
TRBV18	NA	NA	TRBJ2-1	CASYPFSSSYNEQFF	TGTGCCAGCTACCCCTTCAGTAGCTCCTACAATGAGCAGTTCTTC
TRBV19	NA	NA	TRBJ2-7	CASSGLSGLAYEQYF	TGTGCCAGTAGCGGACTAAGCGGTTTAGCCTACGAGCAGTACTTC
TRBV5-4	NA	NA	TRBJ1-2	CASSFPQGGYTF	TGTGCCAGCAGCTTCCCGCAGGGAGGCTACACCTTC
TRBV19	TRBD1	NA	TRBJ1-3	CASGGQSFSGNTIYF	TGTGCCAGTGGGGGACAGTCCTTCTCTGGAAACACCATATATTTT
TRBV5-1	TRBD2	NA	TRBJ2-5	CASSSAGEVGETQYF	TGCGCCAGCAGCTCGGCGGGGGAGGTAGGAGAGACCCAGTACTTC
TRBV29-1	NA	NA	TRBJ1-2	CSVEVSAYGYTF	TGCAGCGTTGAAGTAAGCGCCTATGGCTACACCTTC